This TCR beta chain originates from a study of blood T cell repertoires in COVID-19. Study background: Some COVID-19 samples were acute and others convalescent; all came from the United States, Italy and Spain. PBMCs, B-cell-depleted T cells, or T cells were the source of the cDNA or gDNA that made up the material.

Sequencing was performed with immunoSEQ multiplex PCR; in TCRdb, only in-frame clones are kept and a portion is missing. The sample has 190,000 or so clones, approximately 85% seen once. For this clone: Other DNA sequences of this sample code for an identical CDR3.

The CDR3 is 13 amino acids. V dropped 3 bases and J dropped 4; count of bases not matched to a gene: 1. The germline V gene encodes CDR1 KGHSH and CDR2 LQKENI. Sequencing input: PBMCs or T cells enriched from blood (not recorded which). This TCR derives from a man between 40 and 49 years old who had recovered from COVID-19. The chain recombines TRBV18 with TRBJ1-1, with TRBD1 matching over 8 bases. CDR3 in amino acids: CASSPDRGTEAFF. The CDR3 DNA reads TGTGCCAGCTCACCCGACAGGGGCACTGAAGCTTTCTTT.